The 16 T cell receptor beta chains in this list originate from one sample, sequenced in a study of CD8+CD57+ T cells in acquired aplastic anemia. All patients picked for sequencing had shown, by flow cytometry, an expansion of CD8+CD57+ cells. CDR3 and TCR beta VDJ profiling relied on genomic DNA as the template. TCRdb used MiXCR to reprocess the reads, holding one entry per CDR3 protein. The sample lists 400,000 to 600,000 distinct CDR3 sequences, 25% to 40% occurring once. Sequenced material: sorted CD4+, CD8+, or CD8+CD57+ T cells (not recorded which) from PBMCs. The receptor set was obtained from a human donor with aplastic anemia.

Points on this clonotype: A much bigger clone sits one base away, suggesting this may be a read error. The chain combines TRBV13 with TRBJ1-1; 9 positions agree with TRBD1. CDR1 PRHDT and CDR2 FYEKMQ come from the germline V gene (reference sequence). There are 15 residues in the CDR3. CDR3 in amino acids: CAGSLRQGVRAEAFF. Written as DNA, the CDR3 is TGTGCCGGCAGCCTAAGACAGGGGGTGAGGGCTGAAGCTTTCTTT.

This clonotype was found a few times. The V call is TRBV5-6, the J call TRBJ2-7; 8 bases align to TRBD2. The CDR3 is 15 residues long. Germline V CDR1 and CDR2: SGHDT, YYEEEE. V lost 3 bases, J lost 5 bases, and 10 bases stayed unmatched. In DNA, the CDR3 is TGTGCCAGCAGCTGGGGCGGTAGCGGGGTCGACGAGCAGTACTTC. Its protein product is CASSWGGSGVDEQYF.

This clonotype appeared once. The chain has TRBV2 and TRBJ1-2; 7 nucleotides match TRBD1. The CDR3 length is 15 residues. Germline V gene lookup returns CDR1 SNHLY and CDR2 FYNNEI. Trimming removed 6 bases from V and 4 bases from J; junction bases left unmatched: 11. The CDR3 spells CASSGWRDSIYGYTF. CDR3 nucleotides: TGTGCCAGCAGCGGGTGGAGGGACAGCATCTATGGCTACACCTTC.

The chain links TRBV27 to TRBJ1-1; D unresolved. This CDR3 has 10 residues. Between the trimmed V and J ends, which lost 6 bases and 10 bases, there was a span of 9 bases. The germline CDR1 and CDR2 sequences are MNHEY and SMNVEV (reference sequence). The chain's CDR3 is CASSPSRAFF. The CDR3 DNA is TGTGCCAGCAGCCCGTCCCGAGCTTTCTTT.

V and J are TRBV29-1 and TRBJ2-3, with D tentatively TRBD2 (6 bases). The ends were cut back, 7 bases at V and 1 base at J, with 21 bases in the middle. Germline CDR1 is SQVTM and CDR2 is ANQGSEA. The CDR3 extends over 16 amino acids. In nucleotides, the CDR3 is TGCAGCGCCAGCACACACGGGAGTGAGGGCACAGATACGCAGTATTTT. It is translated as CSASTHGSEGTDTQYF.

The gene calls are TRBV14 and TRBJ1-6, with a tentative D call TRBD1 (6 bases). The CDR3 consists of 14 residues. CDR1 is SGHDN and CDR2 is FVKESK in the germline V gene. Trimming took off 4 bases at V and 7 bases at J, with 11 bases between the two ends. CDR3 region: CASSPNRDNSPLHF. In nucleotides, the CDR3 is TGTGCCAGCAGCCCTAACAGGGACAATTCACCCCTCCACTTT. The full variable domain, rest sourced from reference TRBV14 and TRBJ1-6, is EAGVTQFPSHSVIEKGQTVTLRCDPISGHDNLYWYRRVMGKEIKFLLHFVKESKQDESGMPNNRFLAERTGGTYSTLKVQPAELEDSGVYFCASSPNRDNSPLHFGNGTRLTVT.

This clonotype was counted at least ten times. The J gene is TRBJ1-2, the V gene TRBV19, with D possibly being TRBD1 (6 bases). The CDR3 has 12 residues. CDR1 and CDR2 from the germline V gene are LNHDA and SQIVND (reference sequence). Trimming pared 8 bases from V and 7 bases from J, leaving 14 bases between. The CDR3 loop is CASQATGSGYTF. The CDR3 coding sequence is TGTGCCAGTCAAGCTACAGGGTCTGGCTACACCTTC. The whole variable domain, filled in from reference TRBV19 and TRBJ1-2, reads DGGITQSPKYLFRKEGQNVTLSCEQNLNHDAMYWYRQDPGQGLRLIYYSQIVNDFQKGDIAEGYSVSREKKESFPLTVTSAQKNPTAFYLCASQATGSGYTFGSGTRLTVV.

This clonotype appeared many times. The chain uses TRBV7-2 and TRBJ1-1; D gene ambiguous. Trimming removed 5 bases at V and 1 base at J, with 5 bases between. Germline loops: CDR1 SGHTA, CDR2 FQGNSA. This CDR3 has 12 residues. For the CDR3, the DNA is TGTGCCAGCAGCCCCCCGAACACTGAAGCTTTCTTT. As protein: CASSPPNTEAFF.

The genes are TRBV5-1 and TRBJ2-7; TRBD1 is a possible D gene (6 bases). This CDR3 is 16 amino acids long. Trimming left V 7 bases short and J 6 bases short, with 26 bases between. Germline-derived CDR1 and CDR2 are SGHRS and YFSETQ. The CDR3 DNA reads TGCGCCAGCTGGATAACGAACCGGGACAAAATGGGCGAGCAGTACTTC. This codes for CASWITNRDKMGEQYF.

The genes are TRBV7-8 and TRBJ1-5; 7 bases agree with TRBD1. Germline values: CDR1 SGHVS, CDR2 FQNEAQ. The CDR3 length is 15 residues. The V gene end was trimmed by 5 bases and the J gene end by 6 bases; junction bases not matched to a gene: 10. CDR3 in DNA: TGTGCCAGCAGCGCATCACAGGGGATGGCTCAGCCCCAGCATTTT. Encoded protein: CASSASQGMAQPQHF.

This clonotype appeared a few times. J is TRBJ1-1 and V is TRBV11-1, with D possibly TRBD1 on 5 matching bases. Germline V gene lookup returns CDR1 SGHAT and CDR2 FQDESV (reference sequence). CDR3 length: 13 amino acids. The V end was cut by 5 bases, the J end by 7 bases, with 14 bases between. CDR3 nucleotide sequence: TGTGCCAGCAGCCCCACCGGGGGTCTTGAAGCTTTCTTT. It encodes CASSPTGGLEAFF.

The gene calls are TRBV2 and TRBJ2-5, with 8 bases identical to TRBD1. CDR3 length: 11 amino acids. Trimming removed 8 bases from V and 14 bases from J; junction bases left unmatched: 10. The germline gives CDR1 SNHLY, CDR2 FYNNEI. CDR3 DNA sequence: TGTGCCAGCCTTGACAGGGGTAAGTTCTACTTC. Amino acids: CASLDRGKFYF.

There are many counts of this clonotype. The chain carries TRBV15 and TRBJ1-6; D uncertain. The germline V and J ends were trimmed by 9 bases and 9 bases, with 12 bases remaining between them. This CDR3 has 12 residues. Looked up from germline, CDR1 is LNHNV and CDR2 is YYDKDF (reference sequence). The DNA of the CDR3 is TGTGCCACGGGTTTAATCGGTTCACCCCTCCACTTT. It yields the protein CATGLIGSPLHF.

Remarks on this clonotype: Since a much larger clone is just one base distant, this may be a read error. The rearrangement links TRBV14 to TRBJ1-1; D ambiguous. The CDR3 runs to 13 residues. Germline V CDR1 and CDR2: SGHDN, FVKESK. The CDR3 sequence: CASSQERNTGAFF. The CDR3 DNA follows: TGTGCCAGCAGCCAAGAACGGAACACTGGAGCTTTCTTT.

The rearrangement joins TRBV2 to TRBJ1-1; D ambiguous. Germline V gene data show CDR1 as SNHLY and CDR2 as FYNNEI. The germline V and J ends were trimmed by 5 bases and 2 bases, with 9 bases remaining between them. This CDR3 is built from 13 residues. The CDR3 coding sequence is TGTGCCAGCAGTACCTCTGGAAACACTGAAGCTTTCTTT. Its protein product is CASSTSGNTEAFF.

This clonotype showed up many times. The chain has TRBV24-1 and TRBJ1-2; weak D call: TRBD1 (6 bases). The CDR3 has 15 amino acids. Trimming pared 0 bases from V and 4 bases from J, leaving 11 bases between. Germline V gene data show CDR1 as KGHDR and CDR2 as SFDVKD. As DNA, the CDR3 is TGTGCCACCAGTGATTTGAGGGGGGGATCCTATGGCTACACCTTC. Its translation is CATSDLRGGSYGYTF.